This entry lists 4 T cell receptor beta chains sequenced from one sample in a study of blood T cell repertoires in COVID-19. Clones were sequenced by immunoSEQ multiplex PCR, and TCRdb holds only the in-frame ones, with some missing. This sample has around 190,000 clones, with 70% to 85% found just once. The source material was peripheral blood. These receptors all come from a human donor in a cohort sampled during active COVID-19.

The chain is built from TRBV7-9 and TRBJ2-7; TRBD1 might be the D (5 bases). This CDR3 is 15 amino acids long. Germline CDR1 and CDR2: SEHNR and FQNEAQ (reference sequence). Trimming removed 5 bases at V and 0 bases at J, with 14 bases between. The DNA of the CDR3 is TGTGCCAGCAGCATAGGGGCTCAAAGCTCCTACGAGCAGTACTTC. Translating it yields CASSIGAQSSYEQYF.

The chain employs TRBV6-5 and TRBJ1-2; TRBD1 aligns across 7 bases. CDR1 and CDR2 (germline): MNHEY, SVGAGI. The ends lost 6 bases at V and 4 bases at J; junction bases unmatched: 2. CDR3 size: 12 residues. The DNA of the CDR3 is TGTGCCAGCAGGGGGACAGTCTATGGCTACACCTTC. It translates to CASRGTVYGYTF.

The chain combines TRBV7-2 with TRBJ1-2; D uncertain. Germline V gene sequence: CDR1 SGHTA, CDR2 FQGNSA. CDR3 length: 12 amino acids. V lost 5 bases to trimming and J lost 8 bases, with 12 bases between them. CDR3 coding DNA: TGTGCCAGCAGCCCACAGTCACGGGGCTACACCTTC. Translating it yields CASSPQSRGYTF.

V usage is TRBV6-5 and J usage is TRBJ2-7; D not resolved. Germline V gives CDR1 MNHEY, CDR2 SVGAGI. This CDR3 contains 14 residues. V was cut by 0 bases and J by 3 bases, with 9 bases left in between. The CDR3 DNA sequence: TGTGCCAGCAGTTACTCGAGTGAGAACTACGAGCAGTACTTC. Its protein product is CASSYSSENYEQYF.